This T cell receptor beta chain was documented in a study of identical twins. TCRdb called the 5' RACE reads again in MiXCR, with one record for every CDR3 protein. The sample has some 730,000 distinct CDR3 sequences, 15% to 20% seen once. These data were also filed under a second study, of T cells expressing NK-cell markers.

Sequencing was done on a sample of PBMCs. The source of this sequence is a woman aged 18-29 years in good health.

CDR3 region: CASSLRWGTSNEQFF. The DNA of the CDR3 is TGTGCCAGCAGTCTTCGGTGGGGGACTAGCAATGAGCAGTTCTTC. The rearrangement uses TRBV6-2 or TRBV6-3 and TRBJ2-1, with 8 bases matching TRBD2. CDR3 size: 15 residues. Germline values: CDR1 MNHEY, CDR2 SVGEGT. With V trimmed by 5 bases and J by 6 bases, 9 bases remained unmatched.